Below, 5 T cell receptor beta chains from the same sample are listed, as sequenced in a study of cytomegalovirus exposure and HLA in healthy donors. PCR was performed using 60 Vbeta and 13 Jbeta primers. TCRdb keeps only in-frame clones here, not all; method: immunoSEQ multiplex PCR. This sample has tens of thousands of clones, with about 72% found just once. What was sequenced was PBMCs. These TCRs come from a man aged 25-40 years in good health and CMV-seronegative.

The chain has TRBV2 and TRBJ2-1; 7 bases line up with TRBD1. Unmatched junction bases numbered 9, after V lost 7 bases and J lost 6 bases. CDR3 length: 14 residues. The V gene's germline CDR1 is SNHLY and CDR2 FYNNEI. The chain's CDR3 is CASITGTAGNEQFF. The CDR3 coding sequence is TGTGCCAGCATCACCGGGACAGCCGGCAATGAGCAGTTCTTC.

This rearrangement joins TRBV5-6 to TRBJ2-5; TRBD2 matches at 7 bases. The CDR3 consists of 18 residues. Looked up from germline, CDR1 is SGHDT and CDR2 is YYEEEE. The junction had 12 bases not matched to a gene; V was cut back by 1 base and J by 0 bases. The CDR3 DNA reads TGTGCCAGCAGCTTGTTCCTAGCGGCGTTCTCGTACCAAGAGACCCAGTACTTC. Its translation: CASSLFLAAFSYQETQYF.

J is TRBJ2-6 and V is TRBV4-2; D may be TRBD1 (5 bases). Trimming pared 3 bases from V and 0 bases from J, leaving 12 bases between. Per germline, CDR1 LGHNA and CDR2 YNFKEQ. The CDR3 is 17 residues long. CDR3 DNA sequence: TGTGCCAGCAGCCAGGACAAACAGTCCTCTGGGGCCAACGTCCTGACTTTC. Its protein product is CASSQDKQSSGANVLTF.

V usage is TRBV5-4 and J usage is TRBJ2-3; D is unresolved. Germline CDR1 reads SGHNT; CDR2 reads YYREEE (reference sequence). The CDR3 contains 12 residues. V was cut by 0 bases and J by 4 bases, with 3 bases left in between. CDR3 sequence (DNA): TGTGCCAGCAGCTTGGTATCAGATACGCAGTATTTT. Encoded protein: CASSLVSDTQYF.

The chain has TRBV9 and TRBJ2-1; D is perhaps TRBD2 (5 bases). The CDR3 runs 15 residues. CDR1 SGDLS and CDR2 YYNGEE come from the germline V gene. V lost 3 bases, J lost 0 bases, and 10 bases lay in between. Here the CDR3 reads CASSETGSSYNEQFF. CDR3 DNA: TGTGCCAGCAGCGAGACGGGGAGCTCCTACAATGAGCAGTTCTTC.